A single sample is the source of the 27 T cell receptor beta chains below, sequenced in a study of CXCR3-negative and CXCR3-positive naive CD8 T cells. cDNA libraries for TRB were generated by 5' RACE incorporating UMI labels. TCRdb derives one entry per CDR3 protein from the 5' RACE reads, leaving out DNA. This repertoire includes some 130,000 distinct CDR3 sequences. The sample consisted of naive CXCR3- CD8+ T cells from blood. The sample's subset: CD45RO-CCR7+CD27+CD95- naive CD8+ T cells lacking CXCR3 (TNR3-). The receptors were gathered from a human donor in good health. Some clones in this sample may be carry-over from other donors' samples.

The chain recombines TRBV19 with TRBJ1-4; there is no DNA to check the TCRdb D call of TRBD1. Germline loops: CDR1 LNHDA, CDR2 SQIVND (reference sequence). The CDR3 totals 15 residues. The CDR3 is CASSVVGTENEKLFF.

The V and J genes are TRBV5-1 and TRBJ2-2. Germline loops: CDR1 SGHRS, CDR2 YFSETQ. The CDR3 is 14 amino acids. This CDR3 reads CASSYSSNTGELFF.

This rearrangement joins TRBV12-3 or TRBV12-4 to TRBJ2-3; TCRdb picks TRBD1, but there is no DNA to check that call. The CDR3 is made up of 15 amino acids. Here the CDR3 reads CASGDRNTGTDTQYF.

This chain uses TRBV6-1 with TRBJ2-7; lacking DNA, the TRBD2 call made by TCRdb goes unchecked. Germline V CDR1 and CDR2: MNHNS, SASEGT. The CDR3 spans 16 residues. This CDR3 reads CASSEWTSGSSYEQYF.

The chain joins TRBV9 to TRBJ2-5. This CDR3 is 13 amino acids long. Germline values: CDR1 SGDLS, CDR2 YYNGEE. This CDR3 reads CASRASGQETQYF.

The chain combines TRBV21-1 with TRBJ2-4. TRBV21-1 constitutes a pseudogene. The CDR3 length is 16 residues. The CDR3 sequence is CASSKNNRVAKNIQYF.

The chain links TRBV7-3 to TRBJ2-1; the TRBD2 assignment by TCRdb is unverifiable without DNA. The germline CDR1 and CDR2 sequences are SGHTA and FQGTGA. This CDR3 contains 14 residues. The CDR3 reads CASSTLAGGDEQFF.

V is TRBV19 and J is TRBJ2-3; TCRdb picks TRBD1, but there is no DNA to check that call. The CDR3 spans 13 residues. Germline CDR1 and CDR2: LNHDA and SQIVND (reference sequence). CDR3: CASSIDWGDTQYF. The full variable domain, completed using reference TRBV19 and TRBJ2-3, is DGGITQSPKYLFRKEGQNVTLSCEQNLNHDAMYWYRQDPGQGLRLIYYSQIVNDFQKGDIAEGYSVSREKKESFPLTVTSAQKNPTAFYLCASSIDWGDTQYFGPGTRLTVL.

The chain employs TRBV13 and TRBJ2-7; TCRdb designates TRBD2, a call that cannot be tested without DNA. The CDR3 runs to 14 residues. CDR1 PRHDT and CDR2 FYEKMQ come from the germline V gene (reference sequence). The CDR3 loop is CASSSTGREVEQYF.

The chain has TRBV29-1 and TRBJ2-3. CDR3 length: 14 residues. Germline values: CDR1 SQVTM, CDR2 ANQGSEA. The CDR3 loop is CSGDGIVVGDTQYF.

The chain couples TRBV2 to TRBJ2-2; the TRBD2 assignment by TCRdb is unverifiable without DNA. Germline lookup yields CDR1 SNHLY and CDR2 FYNNEI. The CDR3 has 14 residues. The chain's CDR3 is CASTPAGDTGELFF.

The chain couples TRBV29-1 to TRBJ1-1; with no DNA, the TCRdb D assignment of TRBD1 cannot be verified. In germline, CDR1 is SQVTM, CDR2 ANQGSEA. This CDR3 comprises 16 residues. This CDR3 is CSVEPLMGAMNTEAFF. The full variable domain, rest sourced from reference TRBV29-1 and TRBJ1-1, is SAVISQKPSRDICQRGTSLTIQCQVDSQVTMMFWYRQQPGQSLTLIATANQGSEATYESGFVIDKFPISRPNLTFSTLTVSNMSPEDSSIYLCSVEPLMGAMNTEAFFGQGTRLTVV.

The chain combines TRBV28 with TRBJ1-2; without DNA, the TCRdb call of TRBD1 cannot be checked. Germline V gene sequence: CDR1 MDHEN, CDR2 SYDVKM. The CDR3 extends over 14 amino acids. The CDR3 loop reads CASSFIGRGDGYTF.

J is TRBJ1-1 and V is TRBV2; TCRdb reports TRBD1, a call that lacks DNA to check it against. This CDR3 comprises 18 residues. CDR1 is SNHLY and CDR2 is FYNNEI in the germline V gene. The CDR3 is CASSEANVGQGMNTEAFF. The variable domain in full, with the rest retrieved from reference TRBV2 and TRBJ1-1, is EPEVTQTPSHQVTQMGQEVILRCVPISNHLYFYWYRQILGQKVEFLVSFYNNEISEKSEIFDDQFSVERPDGSNFTLKIRSTKLEDSAMYFCASSEANVGQGMNTEAFFGQGTRLTVV.

This chain joins TRBV28 and TRBJ2-1. The CDR3 covers 14 residues. The germline V gene encodes CDR1 MDHEN and CDR2 SYDVKM. The CDR3 loop is CASSLADFYNEQFF.

V and J are TRBV28 and TRBJ1-1; TCRdb outputs TRBD1, but without DNA this stays unchecked. CDR1 is MDHEN, CDR2 SYDVKM, per germline. The CDR3 contains 16 residues. CDR3: CASSYHPDRGDTEAFF.

The genes are TRBV4-2 and TRBJ2-1; TCRdb lists TRBD1, though no DNA is available to test this call. CDR1 is LGHNA, CDR2 YNFKEQ, per germline. The CDR3 contains 16 residues. The CDR3: CASSQAPPTSTDEQFF.

This rearrangement joins TRBV12-3 or TRBV12-4 to TRBJ2-1; TCRdb selects TRBD1, and the lack of DNA leaves this call unchecked. The CDR3 consists of 14 residues. CDR3 region: CASSSLGAGDEQFF.

This chain joins TRBV3-1 and TRBJ2-7; lacking DNA, the TRBD2 call made by TCRdb goes unchecked. The CDR3 runs to 15 residues. In germline, CDR1 is LGHDT, CDR2 YNNKEL (reference sequence). CDR3 protein: CASSHPLAGRPEQYF.

The V call is TRBV19, the J call TRBJ2-1; the TCRdb call, TRBD2, lacks DNA for checking. Germline V gives CDR1 LNHDA, CDR2 SQIVND (reference sequence). The CDR3 is made up of 16 amino acids. The CDR3 protein is CAGSGLAGAVLNEQFF.

The V call is TRBV3-1, the J call TRBJ1-2. Germline V gene lookup returns CDR1 LGHDT and CDR2 YNNKEL (reference sequence). This CDR3 contains 16 residues. This chain's CDR3 is CASSQVGDGRNYGYTF. The variable domain in full, completed from reference TRBV3-1 and TRBJ1-2, reads DTAVSQTPKYLVTQMGNDKSIKCEQNLGHDTMYWYKQDSKKFLKIMFSYNNKELIINETVPNRFSPKSPDKAHLNLHINSLELGDSAVYFCASSQVGDGRNYGYTFGSGTRLTVV.

This chain joins TRBV20-1 and TRBJ2-5; the D call of TRBD2 rests on TCRdb alone, since no DNA is present to check it. Per the germline V gene, CDR1 is DFQATT and CDR2 is SNEGSKA (reference sequence). The CDR3 consists of 14 residues. CDR3 sequence reads: CSAREAALGETQHF.

This chain links TRBV20-1 with TRBJ2-1; TCRdb calls TRBD2, which cannot be checked without DNA. CDR3 length: 13 amino acids. Per the germline V gene, CDR1 is DFQATT and CDR2 is SNEGSKA (reference sequence). CDR3 amino acids: CSLFSGTTQEQFF.

V gene TRBV11-1 combines with J gene TRBJ2-1. The CDR3 sequence is 15 residues long. CDR1 SGHAT and CDR2 FQDESV come from the germline V gene (reference sequence). CDR3 amino acids: CASSLDPSIYNEQFF.

The chain uses TRBV27 and TRBJ2-5; the TCRdb D gene call, TRBD1, has no DNA to confirm it. The CDR3 contains 20 residues. Germline loops: CDR1 MNHEY, CDR2 SMNVEV (reference sequence). CDR3 region: CASSLAPKGSPRIAKETQYF.

This chain uses TRBV20-1 with TRBJ2-7. Germline-derived CDR1 and CDR2 are DFQATT and SNEGSKA (reference sequence). The CDR3 extends over 15 amino acids. The chain's CDR3 is CSARDRRSGPYEQYF.

The rearrangement uses TRBV29-1 and TRBJ2-7; checking the TCRdb D call of TRBD1 is not possible without DNA. Germline values: CDR1 SQVTM, CDR2 ANQGSEA. There are 15 residues in the CDR3. The chain's CDR3 is CSVEDHRGETYEQYF.